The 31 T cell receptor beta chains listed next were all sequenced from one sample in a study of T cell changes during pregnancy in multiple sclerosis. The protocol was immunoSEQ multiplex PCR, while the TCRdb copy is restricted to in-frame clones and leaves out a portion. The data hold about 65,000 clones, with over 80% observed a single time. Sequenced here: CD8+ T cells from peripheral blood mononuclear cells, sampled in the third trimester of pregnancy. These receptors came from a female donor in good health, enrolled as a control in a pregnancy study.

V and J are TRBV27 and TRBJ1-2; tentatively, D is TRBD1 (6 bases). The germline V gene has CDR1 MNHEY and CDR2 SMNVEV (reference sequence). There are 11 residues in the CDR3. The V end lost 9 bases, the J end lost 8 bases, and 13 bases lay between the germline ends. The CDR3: CASGTPRGYTF. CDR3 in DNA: TGTGCCAGTGGGACACCACGGGGCTACACCTTC.

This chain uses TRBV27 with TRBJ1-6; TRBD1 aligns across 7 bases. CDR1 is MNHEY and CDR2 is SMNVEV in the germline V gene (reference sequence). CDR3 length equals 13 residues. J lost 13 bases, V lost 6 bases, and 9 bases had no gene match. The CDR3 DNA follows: TGTGCCAGCAGACCACAGGGGCTGAGGCCCCTCCACTTT. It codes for CASRPQGLRPLHF.

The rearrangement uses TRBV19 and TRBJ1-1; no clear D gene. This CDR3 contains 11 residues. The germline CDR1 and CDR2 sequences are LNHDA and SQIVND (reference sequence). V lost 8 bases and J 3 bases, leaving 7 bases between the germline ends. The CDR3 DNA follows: TGTGCCAGTCGAGGAGACACTGAAGCTTTCTTT. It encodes CASRGDTEAFF.

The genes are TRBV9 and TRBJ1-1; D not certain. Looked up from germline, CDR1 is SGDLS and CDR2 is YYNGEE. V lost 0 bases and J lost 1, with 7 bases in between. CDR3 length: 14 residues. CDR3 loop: CASSVGRGNTEAFF. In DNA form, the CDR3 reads TGTGCCAGCAGCGTAGGGCGGGGGAACACTGAAGCTTTCTTT.

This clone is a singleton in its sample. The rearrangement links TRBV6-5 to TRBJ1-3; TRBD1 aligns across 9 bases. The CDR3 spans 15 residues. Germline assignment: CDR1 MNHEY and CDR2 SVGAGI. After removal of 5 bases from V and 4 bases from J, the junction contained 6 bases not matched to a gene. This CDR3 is CASSRDRVGGNTIYF. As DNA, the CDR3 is TGTGCCAGCAGTCGGGACAGGGTCGGCGGAAACACCATATATTTT.

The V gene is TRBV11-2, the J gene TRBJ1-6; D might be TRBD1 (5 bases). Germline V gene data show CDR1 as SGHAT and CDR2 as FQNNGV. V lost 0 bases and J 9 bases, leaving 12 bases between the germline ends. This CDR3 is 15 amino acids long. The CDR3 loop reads CASSLDYRNISPLHF. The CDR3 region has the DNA TGTGCCAGCAGCTTAGATTACAGGAATATTTCACCCCTCCACTTT.

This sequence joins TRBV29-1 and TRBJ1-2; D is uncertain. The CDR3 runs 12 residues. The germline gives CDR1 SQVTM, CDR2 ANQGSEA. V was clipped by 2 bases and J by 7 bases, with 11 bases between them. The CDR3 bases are TGCAGCGTTGAAACTACGGGTGCTGGCTACACCTTC. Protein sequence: CSVETTGAGYTF.

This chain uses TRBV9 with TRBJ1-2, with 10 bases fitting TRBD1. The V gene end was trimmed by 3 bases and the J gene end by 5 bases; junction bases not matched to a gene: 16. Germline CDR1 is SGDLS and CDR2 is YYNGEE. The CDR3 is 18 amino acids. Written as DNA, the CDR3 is TGTGCCAGCAGCGGCTACCCCCGGGACAGGGGACCCATTTATGGCTACACCTTC. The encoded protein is CASSGYPRDRGPIYGYTF.

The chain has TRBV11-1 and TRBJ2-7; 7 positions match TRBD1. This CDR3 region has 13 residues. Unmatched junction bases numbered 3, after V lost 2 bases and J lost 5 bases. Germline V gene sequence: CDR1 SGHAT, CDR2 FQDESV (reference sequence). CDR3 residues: CASSLQGDDEQYF. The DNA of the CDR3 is TGTGCCAGCAGCTTACAGGGGGACGACGAGCAGTACTTC.

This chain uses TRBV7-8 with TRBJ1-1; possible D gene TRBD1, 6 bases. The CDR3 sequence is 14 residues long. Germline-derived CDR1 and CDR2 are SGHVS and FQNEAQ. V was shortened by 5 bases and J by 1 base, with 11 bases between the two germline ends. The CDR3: CASSGLQGNTEAFF. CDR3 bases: TGTGCCAGCAGCGGCTTACAGGGGAACACTGAAGCTTTCTTT.

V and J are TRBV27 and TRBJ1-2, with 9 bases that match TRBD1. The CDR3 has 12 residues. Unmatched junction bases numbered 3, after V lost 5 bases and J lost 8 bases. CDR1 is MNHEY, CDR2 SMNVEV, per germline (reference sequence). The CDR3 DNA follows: TGTGCCAGCAGTCAAGGGACAGGGGGCTACACCTTC. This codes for CASSQGTGGYTF.

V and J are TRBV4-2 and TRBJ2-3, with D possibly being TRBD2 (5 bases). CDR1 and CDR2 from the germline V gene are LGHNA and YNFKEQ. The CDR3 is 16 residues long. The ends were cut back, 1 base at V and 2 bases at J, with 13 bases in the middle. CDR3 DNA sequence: TGTGCCAGCAGCCAAGCTAGCCTAAACCCCACAGATACGCAGTATTTT. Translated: CASSQASLNPTDTQYF.

CDR3 nucleotides: TGTGCCAGCAGCTGGGACAGTTACGAGCAGTTCTTC. Its protein product is CASSWDSYEQFF. The V call is TRBV5-4, the J call TRBJ2-1, with 7 bases identical to TRBD1. The germline gives CDR1 SGHNT, CDR2 YYREEE (reference sequence). V gave up 3 bases and J gave up 10 bases; unmatched junction bases: 4. The CDR3 length is 12 residues.

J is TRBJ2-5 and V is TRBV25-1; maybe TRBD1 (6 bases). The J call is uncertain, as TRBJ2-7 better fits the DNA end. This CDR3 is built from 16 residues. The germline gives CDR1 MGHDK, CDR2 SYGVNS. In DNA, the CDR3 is TGTGCCAGCAGTAACCGACAGAGAGGGGGTTCCTACGAGCAGTACTTC. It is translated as CASSNRQRGGSYEQYF.

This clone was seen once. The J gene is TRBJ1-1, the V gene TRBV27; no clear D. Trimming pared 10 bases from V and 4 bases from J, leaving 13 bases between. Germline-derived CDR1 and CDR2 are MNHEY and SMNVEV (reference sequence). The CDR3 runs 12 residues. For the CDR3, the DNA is TGTGCCACCGGGCCGCGGGGCACTGAAGCTTTCTTT. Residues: CATGPRGTEAFF.

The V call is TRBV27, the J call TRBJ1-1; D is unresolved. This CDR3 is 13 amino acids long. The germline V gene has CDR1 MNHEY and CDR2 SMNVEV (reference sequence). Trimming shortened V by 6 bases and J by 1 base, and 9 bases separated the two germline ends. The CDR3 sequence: CASSPAANTEAFF. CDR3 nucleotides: TGTGCCAGCAGCCCAGCGGCGAACACTGAAGCTTTCTTT.

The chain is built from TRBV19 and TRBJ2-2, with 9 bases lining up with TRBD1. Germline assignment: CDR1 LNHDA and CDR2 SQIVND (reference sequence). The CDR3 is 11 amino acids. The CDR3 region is CATGGSGELFF. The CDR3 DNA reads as TGTGCGACAGGGGGGTCCGGGGAGCTGTTTTTT.

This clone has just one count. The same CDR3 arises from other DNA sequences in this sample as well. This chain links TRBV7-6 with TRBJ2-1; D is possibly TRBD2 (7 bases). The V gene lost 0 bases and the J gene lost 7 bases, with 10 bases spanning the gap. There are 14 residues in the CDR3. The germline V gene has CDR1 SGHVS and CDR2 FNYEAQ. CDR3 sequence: CASSLAGGRNEQFF. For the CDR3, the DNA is TGTGCCAGCAGCTTAGCGGGGGGGCGGAATGAGCAGTTCTTC. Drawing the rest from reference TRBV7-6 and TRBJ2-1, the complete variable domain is GAGVSQSPRYKVTKRGQDVALRCDPISGHVSLYWYRQALGQGPEFLTYFNYEAQQDKSGLPNDRFSAERPEGSISTLTIQRTEQRDSAMYRCASSLAGGRNEQFFGPGTRLTVL.

The CDR3 region has the DNA TGTGCCAGCAGTGCCTATACAGGGGATAGCAATCAGCCCCAGCATTTT. Amino acid sequence: CASSAYTGDSNQPQHF. The chain links TRBV6-1 to TRBJ1-5; 7 positions agree with TRBD1. V lost 4 bases to trimming and J lost 0 bases; unmatched junction nucleotides: 6. The germline V gene has CDR1 MNHNS and CDR2 SASEGT. CDR3 length: 16 residues.

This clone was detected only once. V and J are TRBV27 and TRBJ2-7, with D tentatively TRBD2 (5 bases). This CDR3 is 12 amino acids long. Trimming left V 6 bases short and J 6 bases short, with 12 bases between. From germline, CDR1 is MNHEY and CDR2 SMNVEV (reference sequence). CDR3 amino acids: CASRDSGLEQYF. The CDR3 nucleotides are TGTGCCAGCAGGGACTCCGGCCTCGAGCAGTACTTC.

The CDR3 nucleotides read TGTGCCAGCAGCTTAGAGATGGAGGGAGGAACTGAAGCTTTCTTT. As protein: CASSLEMEGGTEAFF. The chain is built from TRBV13 and TRBJ1-1; no definite D call. The V end lost 1 base, the J end lost 5 bases, and 14 bases lay between the germline ends. This CDR3 spans 15 amino acids. The germline gives CDR1 PRHDT, CDR2 FYEKMQ (reference sequence).

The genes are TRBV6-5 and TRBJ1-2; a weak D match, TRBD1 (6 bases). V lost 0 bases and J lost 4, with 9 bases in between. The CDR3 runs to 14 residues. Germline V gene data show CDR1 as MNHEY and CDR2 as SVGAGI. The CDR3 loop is CASSYSQGFYGYTF. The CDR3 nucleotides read TGTGCCAGCAGTTACTCACAGGGTTTCTATGGCTACACCTTC.

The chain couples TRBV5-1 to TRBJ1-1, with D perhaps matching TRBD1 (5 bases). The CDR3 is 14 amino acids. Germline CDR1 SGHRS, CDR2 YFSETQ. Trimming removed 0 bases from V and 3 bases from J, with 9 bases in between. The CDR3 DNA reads TGCGCCAGCAGCTTGGACAGGACGGACACTGAAGCTTTCTTT. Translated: CASSLDRTDTEAFF.

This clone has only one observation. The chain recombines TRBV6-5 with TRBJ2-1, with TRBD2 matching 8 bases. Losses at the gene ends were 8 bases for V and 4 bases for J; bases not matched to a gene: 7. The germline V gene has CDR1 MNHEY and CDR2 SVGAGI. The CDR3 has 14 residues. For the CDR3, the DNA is TGTGCCAGCCAGGGCGGCGGGGGGTACAATGAGCAGTTCTTC. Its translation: CASQGGGGYNEQFF.

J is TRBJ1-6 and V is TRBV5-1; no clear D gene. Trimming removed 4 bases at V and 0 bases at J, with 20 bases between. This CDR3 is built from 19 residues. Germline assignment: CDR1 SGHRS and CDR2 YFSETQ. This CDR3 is CASSLTLWQNSSYNSPLHF. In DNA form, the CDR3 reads TGCGCCAGCAGCCTGACCTTATGGCAGAACAGCTCCTATAATTCACCCCTCCACTTT.

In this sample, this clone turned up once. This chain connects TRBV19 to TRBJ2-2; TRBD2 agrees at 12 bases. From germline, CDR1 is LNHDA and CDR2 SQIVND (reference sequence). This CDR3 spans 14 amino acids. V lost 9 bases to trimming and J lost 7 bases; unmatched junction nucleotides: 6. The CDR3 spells CASSSGGALGELFF. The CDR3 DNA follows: TGTGCCAGCTCTAGCGGGGGGGCCCTCGGGGAGCTGTTTTTT. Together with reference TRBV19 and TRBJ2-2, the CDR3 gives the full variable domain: DGGITQSPKYLFRKEGQNVTLSCEQNLNHDAMYWYRQDPGQGLRLIYYSQIVNDFQKGDIAEGYSVSREKKESFPLTVTSAQKNPTAFYLCASSSGGALGELFFGEGSRLTVL.

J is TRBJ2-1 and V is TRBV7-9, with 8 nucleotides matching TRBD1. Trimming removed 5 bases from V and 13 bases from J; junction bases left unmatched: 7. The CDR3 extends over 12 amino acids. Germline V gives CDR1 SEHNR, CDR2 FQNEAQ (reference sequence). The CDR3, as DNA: TGTGCCAGCAGCACAACGACAGGGGATCAGTTCTTC. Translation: CASSTTTGDQFF. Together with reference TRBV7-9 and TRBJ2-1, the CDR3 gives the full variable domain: DTGVSQNPRHKITKRGQNVTFRCDPISEHNRLYWYRQTLGQGPEFLTYFQNEAQLEKSRLLSDRFSAERPKGSFSTLEIQRTEQGDSAMYLCASSTTTGDQFFGPGTRLTVL.

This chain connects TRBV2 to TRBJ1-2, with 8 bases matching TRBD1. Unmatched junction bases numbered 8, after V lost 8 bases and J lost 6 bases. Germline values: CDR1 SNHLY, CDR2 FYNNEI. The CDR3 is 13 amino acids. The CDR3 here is CASDTGGVHGYTF. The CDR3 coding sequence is TGTGCCAGCGATACAGGGGGGGTACATGGCTACACCTTC.

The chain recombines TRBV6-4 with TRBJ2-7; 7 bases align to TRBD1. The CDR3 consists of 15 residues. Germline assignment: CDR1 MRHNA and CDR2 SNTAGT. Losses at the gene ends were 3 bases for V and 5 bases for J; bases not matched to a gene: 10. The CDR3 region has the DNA TGTGCCAGCAGTGAGGAGGCAGGGGGTCCCCACGAGCAGTACTTC. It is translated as CASSEEAGGPHEQYF.

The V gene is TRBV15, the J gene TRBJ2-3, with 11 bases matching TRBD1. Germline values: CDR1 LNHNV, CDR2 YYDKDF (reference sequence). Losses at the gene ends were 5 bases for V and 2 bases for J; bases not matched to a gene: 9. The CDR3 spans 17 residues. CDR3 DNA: TGTGCCACCAGCGTTCGATGGACAGGGGGCTACACAGATACGCAGTATTTT. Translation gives CATSVRWTGGYTDTQYF.

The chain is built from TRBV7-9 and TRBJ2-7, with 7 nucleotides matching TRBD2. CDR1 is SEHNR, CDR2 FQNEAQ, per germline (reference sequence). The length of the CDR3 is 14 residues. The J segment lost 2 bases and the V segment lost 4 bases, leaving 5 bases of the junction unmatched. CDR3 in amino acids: CASSSLLAAYEQYF. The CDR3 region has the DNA TGTGCCAGCAGCTCCTTGCTAGCGGCCTACGAGCAGTACTTC.